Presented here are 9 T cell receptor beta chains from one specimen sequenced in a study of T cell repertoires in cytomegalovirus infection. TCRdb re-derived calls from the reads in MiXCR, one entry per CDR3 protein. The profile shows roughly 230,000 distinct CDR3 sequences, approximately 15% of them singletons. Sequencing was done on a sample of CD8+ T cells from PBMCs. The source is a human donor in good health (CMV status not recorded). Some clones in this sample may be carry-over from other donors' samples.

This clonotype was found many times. CDR3 nucleotides: TGTGCCAGTAGTCTAGGTGCTCCTCACACTGAAGCTTTCTTT. Translation gives CASSLGAPHTEAFF. This chain uses TRBV19 with TRBJ1-1; D not resolved. V lost 5 bases and J lost 3, with 13 bases in between. The germline V gene has CDR1 LNHDA and CDR2 SQIVND (reference sequence). The CDR3 is made up of 14 amino acids.

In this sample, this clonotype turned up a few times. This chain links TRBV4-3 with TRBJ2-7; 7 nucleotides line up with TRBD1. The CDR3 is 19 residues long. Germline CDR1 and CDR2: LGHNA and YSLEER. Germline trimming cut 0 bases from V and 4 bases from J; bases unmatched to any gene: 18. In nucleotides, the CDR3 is TGCGCCAGCAGCCAAGATTGTTGTCGACAGGGCAACCCTTCTTACGAGCAGTACTTC. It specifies CASSQDCCRQGNPSYEQYF.

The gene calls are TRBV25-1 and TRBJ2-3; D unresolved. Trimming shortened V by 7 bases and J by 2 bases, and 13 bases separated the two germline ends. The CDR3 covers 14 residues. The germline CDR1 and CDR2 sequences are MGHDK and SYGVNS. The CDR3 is CASIGRMDTDTQYF. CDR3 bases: TGTGCCAGCATTGGGCGGATGGACACAGATACGCAGTATTTT.

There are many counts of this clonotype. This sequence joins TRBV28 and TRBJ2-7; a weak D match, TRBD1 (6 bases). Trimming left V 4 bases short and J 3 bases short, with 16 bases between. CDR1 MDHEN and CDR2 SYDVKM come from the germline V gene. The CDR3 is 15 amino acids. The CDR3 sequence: CASSWSGQSIYEQYF. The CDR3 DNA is TGTGCCAGCAGTTGGTCTGGACAGAGTATCTACGAGCAGTACTTC.

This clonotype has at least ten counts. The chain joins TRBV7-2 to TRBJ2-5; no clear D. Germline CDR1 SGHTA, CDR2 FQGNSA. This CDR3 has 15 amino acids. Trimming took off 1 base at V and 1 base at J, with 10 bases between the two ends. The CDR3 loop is CASSLVVAIQETQYF. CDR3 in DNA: TGTGCCAGCAGCTTAGTCGTCGCGATCCAAGAGACCCAGTACTTC.

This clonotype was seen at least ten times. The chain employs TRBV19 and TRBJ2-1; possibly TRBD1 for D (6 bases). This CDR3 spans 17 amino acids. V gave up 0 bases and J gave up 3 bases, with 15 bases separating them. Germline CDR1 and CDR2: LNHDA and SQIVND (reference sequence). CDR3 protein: CASSIEGKGGIYNEQFF. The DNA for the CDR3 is TGTGCCAGTAGTATAGAAGGGAAAGGGGGTATCTACAATGAGCAGTTCTTC.

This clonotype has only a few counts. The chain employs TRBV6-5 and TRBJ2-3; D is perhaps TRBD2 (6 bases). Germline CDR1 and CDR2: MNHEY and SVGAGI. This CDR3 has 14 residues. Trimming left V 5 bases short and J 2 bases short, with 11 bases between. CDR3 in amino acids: CASSPGRNTDTQYF. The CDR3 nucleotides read TGTGCCAGCAGTCCAGGGAGGAACACAGATACGCAGTATTTT.

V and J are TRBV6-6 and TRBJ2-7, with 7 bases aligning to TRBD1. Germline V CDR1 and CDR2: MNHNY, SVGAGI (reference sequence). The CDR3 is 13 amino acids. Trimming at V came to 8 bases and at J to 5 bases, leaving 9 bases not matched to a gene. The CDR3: CASGQDPGNEQYF. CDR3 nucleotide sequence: TGTGCCAGCGGACAGGACCCGGGAAACGAGCAGTACTTC.

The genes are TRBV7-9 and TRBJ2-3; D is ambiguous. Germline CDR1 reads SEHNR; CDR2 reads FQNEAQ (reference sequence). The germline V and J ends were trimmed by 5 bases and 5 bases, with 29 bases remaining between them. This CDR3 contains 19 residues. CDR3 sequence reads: CASSPQTADGPFVGDTQYF. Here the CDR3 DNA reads TGTGCCAGCAGCCCCCAAACGGCGGACGGACCCTTTGTTGGAGATACGCAGTATTTT. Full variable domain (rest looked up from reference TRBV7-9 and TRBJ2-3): DTGVSQNPRHKITKRGQNVTFRCDPISEHNRLYWYRQTLGQGPEFLTYFQNEAQLEKSRLLSDRFSAERPKGSFSTLEIQRTEQGDSAMYLCASSPQTADGPFVGDTQYFGPGTRLTVL.